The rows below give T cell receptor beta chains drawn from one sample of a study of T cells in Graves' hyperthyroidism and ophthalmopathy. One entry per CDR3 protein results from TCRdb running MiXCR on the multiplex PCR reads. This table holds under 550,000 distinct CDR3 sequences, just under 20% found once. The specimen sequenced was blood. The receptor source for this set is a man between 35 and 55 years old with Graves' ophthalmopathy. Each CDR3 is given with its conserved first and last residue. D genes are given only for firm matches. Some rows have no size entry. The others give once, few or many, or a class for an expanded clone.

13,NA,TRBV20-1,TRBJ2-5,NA,TGCAGTGCTAGTTATGGGGTGGAAGAGACCCAGTACTTC,CSASYGVEETQYF
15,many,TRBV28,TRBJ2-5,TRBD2,TGTGCCAGCAGCTCCACCGACGGGAGGGGGGAGACCCAGTACTTC,CASSSTDGRGETQYF
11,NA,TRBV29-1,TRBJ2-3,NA,TGCAGCGTTAGATTCACAGATACGCAGTATTTT,CSVRFTDTQYF
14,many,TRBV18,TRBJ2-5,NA,TGTGCCAGCTCACCCCGGAGGGCGAAAGAGACCCAGTACTTC,CASSPRRAKETQYF
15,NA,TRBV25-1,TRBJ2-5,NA,TGTGCCAGCAGTGAAGGGTCCAGGGTGGGCGAGACCCAGTACTTC,CASSEGSRVGETQYF
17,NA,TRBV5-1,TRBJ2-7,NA,TGCGCCAGCAGCCCAAACCCCTTGGGAGAATTCACCTACGAGCAGTACTTC,CASSPNPLGEFTYEQYF
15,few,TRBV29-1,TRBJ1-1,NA,TGCAGCGTTGGGGACCAAACAAGGGTGGGCACTGAAGCTTTCTTT,CSVGDQTRVGTEAFF
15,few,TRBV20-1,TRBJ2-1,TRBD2,TGCAGTGCTAGCGCACTAGCGAGCGGCTACAATGAGCAGTTCTTC,CSASALASGYNEQFF
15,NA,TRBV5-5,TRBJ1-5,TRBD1,TGTGCCAGCAGCTTGGTCCAGGGGGCAGGTCAGCCCCAGCATTTT,CASSLVQGAGQPQHF
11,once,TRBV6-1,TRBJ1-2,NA,TGTGCCCTGGAGGGGAACTATGGCTACACCTTC,CALEGNYGYTF
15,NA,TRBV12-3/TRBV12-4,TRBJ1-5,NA,TGTGCCAGCAGTTTGGCCTGGCAGGGTTTCCAGCCCCAGCATTTT,CASSLAWQGFQPQHF
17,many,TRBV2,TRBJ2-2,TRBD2,TGTGCCAGCAAAGTCACGGCGGGAGGGCCGAGAACCGGGGAGCTGTTTTTT,CASKVTAGGPRTGELFF
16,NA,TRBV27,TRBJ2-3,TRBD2,TGTGCCAGCAGTCCGTTCAGCGGGAGAAGGGCAGATACGCAGTATTTT,CASSPFSGRRADTQYF
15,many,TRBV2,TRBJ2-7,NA,TGTGCCAGCAGTGAAGCAGGATGGAGCTCCTACGAGCAGTACTTC,CASSEAGWSSYEQYF
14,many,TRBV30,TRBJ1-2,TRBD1,TGTGCCTGGAGTTGGACAGGGGGTAACTATGGCTACACCTTC,CAWSWTGGNYGYTF
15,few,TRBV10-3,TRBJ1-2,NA,TGTGCCATCAGTGAGGGACGGCTCAGAGGGCGCGGCTACACCTTC,CAISEGRLRGRGYTF
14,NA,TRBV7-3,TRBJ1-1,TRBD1,TGTGCCAGCAGCGTAGGGACAGAGAACACTGAAGCTTTCTTT,CASSVGTENTEAFF
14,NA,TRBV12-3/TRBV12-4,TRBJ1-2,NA,TGTGCCAGCAGTTTAGCAATAGGGGGGGACGGCTACACCTTC,CASSLAIGGDGYTF
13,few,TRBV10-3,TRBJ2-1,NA,TGTGCCATCAGTGAGTCGGGGAACAATGAGCAGTTCTTC,CAISESGNNEQFF
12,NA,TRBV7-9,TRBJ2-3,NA,TGTGCCAGCAGCCGCGGGGACCAGACGCAGTATTTT,CASSRGDQTQYF
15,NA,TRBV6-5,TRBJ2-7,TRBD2,TGTGCCAGCAGTTACGGGCGCGGGGGGGCCTACGAGCAGTACTTC,CASSYGRGGAYEQYF
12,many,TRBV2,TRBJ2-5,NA,TGTGCCAGCAGGGGCTTCGGGGAGACCCAGTACTTC,CASRGFGETQYF
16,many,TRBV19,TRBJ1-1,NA,TGTGCCAGTATGAAGCGTTCTGGAGGAGGGAACACTGAAGCTTTCTTT,CASMKRSGGGNTEAFF
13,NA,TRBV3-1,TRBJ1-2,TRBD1,TGTGTCAGCAGACAGGGAGGGGGCTATGGCTACACCTTC,CVSRQGGGYGYTF
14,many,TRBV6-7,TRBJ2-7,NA,TGTGCCAGCATCAGGGTTGGGAACTCCTACGAGCAGTACTTC,CASIRVGNSYEQYF